The present T cell receptor (beta chain) was sequenced within a study of vaccination and CD4 T cells after COVID-19. Study at large: The stimulus for the cells was overlapping spike peptides derived from SARS-CoV-2, HCoV-NL63, HCoV-OC43 and HCoV-229E. Overall study findings and caveats: Only after vaccination were a median roughly 83% of convalescents' reactive clones seen.

Scientists ran DNA taken from cultured CD4+ T cells through the Oncomine TCR Beta short-read assay for sequencing. TCRdb re-called the PCR reads through MiXCR, storing one row per CDR3 protein. The repertoire holds 9,500 to 15,000 distinct CDR3 sequences, with approximately 58% as singletons. Stated treatment: approximately 10-day PBMC culture with coronavirus spike peptide pools or control peptides (ViraFEST assay). The ViraFEST method relied on peptide pools to expand antigen-specific T cells, followed by TCR sequencing. With regard to this clonotype: The target antigen is unknown.

Material: CD4+ T cells from blood, cultured in vitro, obtained before SARS-CoV-2 vaccination. This receptor was identified in a human donor who had recovered from COVID-19.

The CDR3 DNA reads as TGTGCCAGCAACATTGACGCAAGAGGATCACCCCTCCACTTT. The encoded protein is CASNIDARGSPLHF. The chain joins TRBV6-1 to TRBJ1-6; unclear D gene. The V gene lost 7 bases and the J gene lost 10 bases, with 17 bases spanning the gap. Germline V gene lookup returns CDR1 MNHNS and CDR2 SASEGT. This CDR3 region has 14 residues.